These 13 T cell receptor beta chains came from one sample sequenced in a study of shared clonotypes between healthy human individuals. Only in-frame clones appear in the TCRdb table, and some are missing; sequencing was by immunoSEQ multiplex PCR. Of approximately 87,000 clones listed, over 55% are singletons. The material sequenced was memory CD8+ T cells sorted from blood. The subset here: CD45RO+ cells pooled with CCR7-negative TemRA cells. These receptors were taken from a man aged 30-40 years in good health.

This clone showed up just a few times. The chain carries TRBV7-9 and TRBJ2-3; D not resolved. The V and J ends lost 2 bases and 3 bases respectively, with 6 bases between them. The germline V gene encodes CDR1 SEHNR and CDR2 FQNEAQ (reference sequence). The CDR3 consists of 13 residues. CDR3 amino acids: CASSLLNTDTQYF. CDR3 sequence (DNA): TGTGCCAGCAGCTTACTAAATACAGATACGCAGTATTTT.

The chain joins TRBV9 to TRBJ2-1, with D possibly TRBD1 on 6 matching bases. This CDR3 has 14 residues. With 4 bases removed from V and 8 bases from J, the gap between germline ends came to 16 bases. Germline V CDR1 and CDR2: SGDLS, YYNGEE. The CDR3 DNA is TGTGCCAGCAGCCCCGGGACAAGTCCCCATGAGCAGTTCTTC. As protein: CASSPGTSPHEQFF.

The CDR3 reads CAITAALSYEQYF. CDR3 nucleotides: TGTGCCATCACAGCAGCGCTATCCTACGAGCAGTACTTC. The chain links TRBV10-3 to TRBJ2-7; D gene ambiguous. The V and J ends lost 7 bases and 1 base respectively, with 11 bases between them. The CDR3 consists of 13 residues. Germline CDR1 is ENHRY and CDR2 is SYGVKD.

V is TRBV11-2 and J is TRBJ2-7; D possibly corresponds to TRBD2 (5 bases). Germline assignment: CDR1 SGHAT and CDR2 FQNNGV. The V gene lost 0 bases and the J gene lost 1 base, with 10 bases spanning the gap. There are 15 residues in the CDR3. The CDR3 DNA reads as TGTGCCAGCAGCTTAGATCTGGAGCGGTCCTACGAGCAGTACTTC. It yields the protein CASSLDLERSYEQYF.

The chain joins TRBV29-1 to TRBJ2-1; D is ambiguous. This CDR3 comprises 13 residues. Germline V gene sequence: CDR1 SQVTM, CDR2 ANQGSEA. V was pared by 0 bases and J by 1 base, with 4 bases between. For the CDR3, the DNA is TGCAGCGTTGAAGAAGAGTCCTACAATGAGCAGTTCTTC. Translating it yields CSVEEESYNEQFF.

This sequence joins TRBV28 and TRBJ2-1, with 7 bases that match TRBD2. The CDR3 length is 15 residues. Germline CDR1 reads MDHEN; CDR2 reads SYDVKM. J was trimmed by 6 bases and V by 4 bases; bases with no gene match: 9. The CDR3 here is CASSSSLGLGNEQFF. CDR3 coding DNA: TGTGCCAGCAGTTCATCTCTAGGACTAGGCAATGAGCAGTTCTTC.

Notes on this clone: Just one base apart from a much larger clone, this may be a read error. V gene TRBV6-6 combines with J gene TRBJ2-1, with D possibly matching TRBD2 (5 bases). In germline, CDR1 is MNHNY, CDR2 SVGAGI (reference sequence). The CDR3 totals 16 residues. V lost 5 bases and J 9 bases, leaving 23 bases between the germline ends. This CDR3 reads CASSLTPASRSLEQFF. The CDR3 region has the DNA TGTGCCAGCAGTCTTACCCCGGCTAGCAGGAGTCTTGAGCAGTTCTTC.

The chain couples TRBV6-6 to TRBJ2-7; tentative D call: TRBD2 (6 bases). The V end lost 7 bases, the J end lost 5 bases, and 21 bases lay between the germline ends. CDR1 and CDR2 (germline): MNHNY, SVGAGI (reference sequence). CDR3 length: 15 residues. The CDR3 coding sequence is TGTGCCAGCAATGTCATTAGCGGTTCCCCCCACGAGCAGTACTTC. Protein product: CASNVISGSPHEQYF.

This clone was detected a few times. The chain recombines TRBV29-1 with TRBJ1-1, with D unresolved. The CDR3 has 15 residues. The ends were cut back, 5 bases at V and 1 base at J, with 17 bases in the middle. Germline V gene data show CDR1 as SQVTM and CDR2 as ANQGSEA. DNA of the CDR3: TGCAGCGTTAATCTCTCCCCGAAGGAGAACACTGAAGCTTTCTTT. The encoded protein is CSVNLSPKENTEAFF.

The chain carries TRBV7-9 and TRBJ2-7; the match to TRBD1 covers 8 bases. The J segment lost 5 bases and the V segment lost 1 base, leaving 4 bases of the junction unmatched. The CDR3 is 14 amino acids. Germline lookup yields CDR1 SEHNR and CDR2 FQNEAQ (reference sequence). The CDR3 loop is CASSLVQGDHEQYF. The DNA for the CDR3 is TGTGCCAGCAGCTTAGTACAGGGGGACCACGAGCAGTACTTC.

The chain couples TRBV6-1 to TRBJ2-1; D perhaps matches TRBD1 (5 bases). Between the trimmed V and J ends, which lost 6 bases and 6 bases, there was a span of 15 bases. The CDR3 loop spans 14 amino acids. Germline CDR1 MNHNS, CDR2 SASEGT. The CDR3, as DNA: TGTGCCAGCAGAAGACAGCATAAGGGCAATGAGCAGTTCTTC. Protein: CASRRQHKGNEQFF.

The chain links TRBV28 to TRBJ2-3; TRBD2 agrees at 8 bases. In germline, CDR1 is MDHEN, CDR2 SYDVKM. The CDR3 runs to 16 residues. The trim removed 2 bases at V and 3 bases at J, leaving 7 bases unmatched. Written as DNA, the CDR3 is TGTGCCAGCAGTTTAGGGTCCGGGAGGGGGACAGATACGCAGTATTTT. Its protein is CASSLGSGRGTDTQYF.

The J gene is TRBJ2-3, the V gene TRBV11-1, with 11 bases aligning to TRBD1. The CDR3 sequence is 16 residues long. Losses at the gene ends were 5 bases for V and 2 bases for J; bases not matched to a gene: 6. Germline V CDR1 and CDR2: SGHAT, FQDESV (reference sequence). The CDR3 nucleotides are TGTGCCAGCAGCCCCGGGACAGGGGGTCTCACAGATACGCAGTATTTT. It is translated as CASSPGTGGLTDTQYF.